This TCR beta chain was retrieved from a study of cytomegalovirus exposure and HLA in healthy donors. Study outcomes and limitations: First-cohort TCR clusters were later found to tend to co-occur in the 120 or so validation repertoires. Across donors, most TCRs were seen rarely, yet some public ones were widespread.

Note on this clone: What it binds is unknown.

Generated by immunoSEQ multiplex PCR, the TCRdb table keeps only in-frame clones and is missing some. The sample includes fewer than 200,000 clones, 85% of them seen just once. Losses at the gene ends were 4 bases for V and 4 bases for J; bases not matched to a gene: 7. The CDR3 sequence is 15 residues long. CDR1 is SGHRS, CDR2 YFSETQ, per germline. Sequenced sample: PBMCs. J is TRBJ1-3 and V is TRBV5-1; 8 nucleotides match TRBD1. This sequence was found in a man aged 18-30 years in good health and CMV-seropositive. The CDR3 sequence: CASSGGQGAGNTIYF. The DNA for the CDR3 is TGCGCCAGCAGCGGTGGACAGGGAGCAGGAAACACCATATATTTT.